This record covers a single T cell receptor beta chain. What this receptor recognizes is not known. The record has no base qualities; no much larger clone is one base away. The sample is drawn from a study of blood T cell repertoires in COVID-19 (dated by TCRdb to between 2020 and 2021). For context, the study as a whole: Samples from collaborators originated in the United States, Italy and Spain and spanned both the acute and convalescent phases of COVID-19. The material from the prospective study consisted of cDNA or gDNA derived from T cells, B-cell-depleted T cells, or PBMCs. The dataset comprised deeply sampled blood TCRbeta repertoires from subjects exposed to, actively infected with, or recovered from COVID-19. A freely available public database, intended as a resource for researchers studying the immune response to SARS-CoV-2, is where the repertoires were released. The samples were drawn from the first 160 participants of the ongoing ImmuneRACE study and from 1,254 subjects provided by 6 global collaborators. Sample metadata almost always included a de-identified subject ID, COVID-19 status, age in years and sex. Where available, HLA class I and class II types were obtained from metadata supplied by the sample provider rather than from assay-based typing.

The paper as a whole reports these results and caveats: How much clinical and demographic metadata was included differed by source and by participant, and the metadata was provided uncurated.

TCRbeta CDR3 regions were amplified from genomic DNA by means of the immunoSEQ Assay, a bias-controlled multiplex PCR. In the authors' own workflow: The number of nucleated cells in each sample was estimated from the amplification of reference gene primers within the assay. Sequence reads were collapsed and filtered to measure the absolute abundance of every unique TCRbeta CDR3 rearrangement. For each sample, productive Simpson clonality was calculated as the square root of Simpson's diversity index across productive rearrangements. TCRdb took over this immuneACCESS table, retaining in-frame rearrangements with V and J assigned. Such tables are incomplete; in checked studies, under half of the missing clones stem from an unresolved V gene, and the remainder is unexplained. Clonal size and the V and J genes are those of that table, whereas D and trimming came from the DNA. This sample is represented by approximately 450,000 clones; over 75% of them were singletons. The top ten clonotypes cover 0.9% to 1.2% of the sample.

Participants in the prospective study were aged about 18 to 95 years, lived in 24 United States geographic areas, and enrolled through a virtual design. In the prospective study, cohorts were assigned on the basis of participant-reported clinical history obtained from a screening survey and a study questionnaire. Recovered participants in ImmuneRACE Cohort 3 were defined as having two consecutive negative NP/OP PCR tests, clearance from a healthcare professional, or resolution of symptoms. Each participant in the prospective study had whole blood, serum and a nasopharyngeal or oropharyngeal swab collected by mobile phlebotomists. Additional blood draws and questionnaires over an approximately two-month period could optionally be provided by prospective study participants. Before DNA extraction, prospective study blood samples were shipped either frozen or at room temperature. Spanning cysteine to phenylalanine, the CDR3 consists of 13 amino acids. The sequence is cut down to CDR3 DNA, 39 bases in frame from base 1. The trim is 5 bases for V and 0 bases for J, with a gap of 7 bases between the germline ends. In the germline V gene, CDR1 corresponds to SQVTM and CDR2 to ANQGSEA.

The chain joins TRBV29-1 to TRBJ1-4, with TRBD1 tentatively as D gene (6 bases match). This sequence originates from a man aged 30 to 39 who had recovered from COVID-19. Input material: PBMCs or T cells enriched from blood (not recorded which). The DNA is TGCAGCGTTACAGGGACAACTAATGAAAAACTGTTTTTT. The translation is CSVTGTTNEKLFF.